A single sample is the source of the 18 T cell receptor beta chains below, sequenced in a study of regulatory T cells in long-lasting Graves disease (dated by TCRdb to the early 2020s). Sample time point, as interpreted from the label and publication: newly diagnosed GD, antithyroid drugs for less than 3 months. For both TCR sequencing and RNA sequencing, RNA was extracted from PBMCs using TRIzol. Libraries were prepared through multiplex PCR. The instrument given in TCRdb is Illumina HiSeq 4000. TCR beta libraries were built with iRepertoire HTBI primers and Arm-PCR amplification of CDR3 regions. TCRdb's own reprocessing of the public reads used fastp at Q25 and MiXCR and kept productive beta chains. Rows with a matching CDR3 protein are joined into one entry that keeps the most common DNA and genes. This sample gives fewer than 350,000 distinct CDR3 sequences in total; 18% of them show up just once. The top ten clonotypes cover about 38% of the sample.

The sequencing used peripheral blood mononuclear cells (PBMCs), collected at new diagnosis, from a patient treated with antithyroid drugs. The receptors originated from a female donor with Graves disease.

The CDR3 spells CASSYGVGGLNTGELFF. The DNA of the CDR3 is TGTGCCAGCAGTTACGGTGTGGGGGGACTCAACACCGGGGAGCTGTTTTTT. J is TRBJ2-2 and V is TRBV6-5, with D tentatively TRBD2 (6 bases). Looked up from germline, CDR1 is MNHEY and CDR2 is SVGAGI. The CDR3 sequence is 17 residues long. Deletions cut 2 bases from V and 2 bases from J, with 15 bases between.

This clonotype was detected only a few times. This may come from a read error, since a much larger clone is one base off. The rearrangement uses TRBV6-5 and TRBJ2-1; D might be TRBD1 (8 bases). Germline values: CDR1 MNHEY, CDR2 SVGAGI. The CDR3 contains 20 residues. CDR3 sequence (DNA): TGTGCCAGCAGATACTCGTCCGGACAGGGAGGGGGGAGCACCTACAATGAGCAGTTCTTC. Encoded protein: CASRYSSGQGGGSTYNEQFF.

This clonotype showed up many times. The V gene is TRBV11-2, the J gene TRBJ2-1; a weak D match, TRBD2 (5 bases). The germline V gene encodes CDR1 SGHAT and CDR2 FQNNGV. V gave up 0 bases and J gave up 6 bases, with 9 bases separating them. The CDR3 runs to 14 residues. The CDR3 nucleotides are TGTGCCAGCAGCTTAGAGCGGGCGCGCAATGAGCAGTTCTTC. Translation gives CASSLERARNEQFF.

This clonotype was detected only a few times. The genes are TRBV19 and TRBJ1-2, with D unclear. The ends were cut back, 2 bases at V and 5 bases at J, with 18 bases in the middle. CDR3 length: 16 amino acids. Germline loops: CDR1 LNHDA, CDR2 SQIVND (reference sequence). CDR3 sequence reads: CASSISTPPARYGYTF. CDR3 DNA sequence: TGTGCCAGTAGTATATCCACCCCCCCAGCCCGATATGGCTACACCTTC.

This clonotype was observed a few times. This may be a read error, as it is one base from a much larger clone. The J gene is TRBJ2-3, the V gene TRBV27; 7 bases fit TRBD2. Unmatched junction bases numbered 12, after V lost 5 bases and J lost 4 bases. The germline V gene encodes CDR1 MNHEY and CDR2 SMNVEV (reference sequence). The CDR3 contains 16 residues. DNA of the CDR3: TGTGCCAGCAGTCACAGCGGGACTGGCGGCTCAGATACGCAGTATTTT. Its translation is CASSHSGTGGSDTQYF.

In this sample, this clonotype turned up many times. The CDR3 loop is CASSPPLGRGSLADTQYF. CDR3 in DNA: TGTGCCAGCAGCCCGCCCCTGGGAAGGGGGTCTTTGGCAGATACGCAGTATTTT. The rearrangement joins TRBV14 to TRBJ2-3; possible D gene TRBD1, 6 bases. V lost 4 bases and J lost 4, with 24 bases in between. The V gene's germline CDR1 is SGHDN and CDR2 FVKESK. CDR3 length equals 18 residues. The full variable domain, rest sourced from reference TRBV14 and TRBJ2-3, is EAGVTQFPSHSVIEKGQTVTLRCDPISGHDNLYWYRRVMGKEIKFLLHFVKESKQDESGMPNNRFLAERTGGTYSTLKVQPAELEDSGVYFCASSPPLGRGSLADTQYFGPGTRLTVL.

The V and J genes are TRBV7-9 and TRBJ2-3, with a weak D call TRBD1 (6 bases). V was shortened by 5 bases and J by 2 bases, with 17 bases between the two germline ends. Germline CDR1 is SEHNR and CDR2 is FQNEAQ (reference sequence). The CDR3 extends over 16 amino acids. CDR3 DNA: TGTGCCAGCAGCCTCTTTTGGCAGGGGTTCACAGATACGCAGTATTTT. Its protein is CASSLFWQGFTDTQYF. The full variable domain, rest sourced from reference TRBV7-9 and TRBJ2-3, is DTGVSQNPRHKITKRGQNVTFRCDPISEHNRLYWYRQTLGQGPEFLTYFQNEAQLEKSRLLSDRFSAERPKGSFSTLEIQRTEQGDSAMYLCASSLFWQGFTDTQYFGPGTRLTVL.

A remark on this clonotype: This sequence may be a read error, since a much larger clone differs from it by one base. This rearrangement joins TRBV20-1 to TRBJ2-7, with unresolved D. This CDR3 spans 14 amino acids. V lost 4 bases and J lost 0, with 13 bases in between. Germline V CDR1 and CDR2: DFQATT, SNEGSKA (reference sequence). The CDR3 coding sequence is TGCAGTGCTATTAAATTCATCACCTCCTACGAGCAGTACTTC. Translating it yields CSAIKFITSYEQYF.

Comments on this clonotype: A junction boundary mismatches the germline segment, possibly from a read error. The chain links TRBV11-2 to TRBJ2-1; 11 bases are a match to TRBD2. Germline values: CDR1 SGHAT, CDR2 FQNNGV. The CDR3 totals 14 residues. The CDR3 reads CASSSGLAAYTQYF. In DNA form, the CDR3 reads TGTGCCAGCAGCTCGGGACTAGCGGCATATACGCAGTACTTT.

The chain links TRBV12-5 to TRBJ2-1; TRBD1 agrees at 8 bases. The germline V gene encodes CDR1 LGHNT and CDR2 FRNRAP. J was trimmed by 4 bases and V by 5 bases; bases with no gene match: 10. The CDR3 loop spans 16 amino acids. CDR3 in amino acids: CASGLGQGEGYNEQFF. As DNA, the CDR3 is TGTGCTAGTGGTCTCGGACAGGGCGAAGGATACAATGAGCAGTTCTTC.

This clonotype was seen many times. V is TRBV28 and J is TRBJ2-3; D is possibly TRBD2 (5 bases). Trimming left V 5 bases short and J 7 bases short, with 19 bases between. In germline, CDR1 is MDHEN, CDR2 SYDVKM. The CDR3 extends over 15 amino acids. CDR3 nucleotide sequence: TGTGCCAGCAGTCCCCCCGTTGCCCACGGGAATACGCAGTATTTT. Residues: CASSPPVAHGNTQYF.

This clonotype has ten or more counts. V gene TRBV7-9 combines with J gene TRBJ2-1; tentatively, D is TRBD1 (5 bases). Between the trimmed V and J ends, which lost 5 bases and 9 bases, there was a span of 14 bases. This CDR3 is 13 amino acids long. CDR1 SEHNR and CDR2 FQNEAQ come from the germline V gene (reference sequence). This chain's CDR3 is CASSPPGLAEQFF. Here the CDR3 DNA reads TGTGCCAGCAGCCCCCCAGGGTTGGCTGAGCAGTTCTTC.

This clonotype was counted ten times or more. The chain uses TRBV28 and TRBJ1-3; tentative D call: TRBD1 (6 bases). Trimming stripped 5 bases from V and 6 bases from J, with 14 bases between. Germline assignment: CDR1 MDHEN and CDR2 SYDVKM. The CDR3 runs to 14 residues. This CDR3 reads CASSRPGAINTIYF. Here the CDR3 DNA reads TGTGCCAGCAGTCGTCCGGGGGCGATAAACACCATATATTTT. Together with reference TRBV28 and TRBJ1-3, the CDR3 gives the full variable domain: DVKVTQSSRYLVKRTGEKVFLECVQDMDHENMFWYRQDPGLGLRLIYFSYDVKMKEKGDIPEGYSVSREKKERFSLILESASTNQTSMYLCASSRPGAINTIYFGEGSWLTVV.

This clonotype was detected a few times. This chain connects TRBV29-1 to TRBJ2-4; weak D call: TRBD2 (6 bases). Germline V gene data show CDR1 as SQVTM and CDR2 as ANQGSEA. This CDR3 contains 13 residues. V lost 7 bases, J lost 7 bases, and 17 bases lay in between. CDR3 sequence: CSGAFGGSNIQYF. The DNA for the CDR3 is TGCAGCGGCGCCTTTGGAGGGTCGAACATTCAGTACTTC.

This clonotype was seen more than once but under ten times. J is TRBJ2-3 and V is TRBV10-3; 7 positions agree with TRBD2. The ends lost 5 bases at V and 3 bases at J; junction bases unmatched: 5. CDR3 length: 14 residues. Germline loops: CDR1 ENHRY, CDR2 SYGVKD. CDR3 sequence reads: CAISKKRDTDTQYF. Here the CDR3 DNA reads TGTGCCATCAGTAAGAAGCGGGATACAGATACGCAGTATTTT.

This clonotype was detected only once. A read error may produce the germline difference seen at one junction end. The chain employs TRBV5-1 and TRBJ2-7; D possibly matches TRBD1 or TRBD2 (5 bases each). CDR1 and CDR2 (germline): SGHRS, YFSETQ. This CDR3 has 15 residues. Here the CDR3 reads CAGRERGDALYEQYF. The CDR3 DNA sequence: TGCGCCGGCAGGGAGCGAGGGGACGCTCTCTACGAGCAGTACTTC.

The chain couples TRBV4-1 to TRBJ1-2; D is possibly TRBD1 (6 bases). The CDR3 is made up of 18 amino acids. Germline V gene lookup returns CDR1 MGHRA and CDR2 YSYEKL. Trimming cost V 3 bases and J 4 bases, with 24 bases left between them. The CDR3 is CASSHGTSKGGEGYGYTF. The CDR3 region has the DNA TGCGCCAGCAGCCACGGGACATCGAAGGGTGGCGAGGGCTATGGCTACACCTTC.

About this clonotype: One junction end disagrees with the germline gene, perhaps due to a read error. This chain joins TRBV18 and TRBJ2-2; D gene unclear. The CDR3 covers 12 residues. The germline V gene has CDR1 KGHSH and CDR2 LQKENI. The CDR3 protein is CASPPRAGELFF. In nucleotides, the CDR3 is TGTGCCAGCCCACCAAGGGCCGGGGAGCTGTTTTTT.